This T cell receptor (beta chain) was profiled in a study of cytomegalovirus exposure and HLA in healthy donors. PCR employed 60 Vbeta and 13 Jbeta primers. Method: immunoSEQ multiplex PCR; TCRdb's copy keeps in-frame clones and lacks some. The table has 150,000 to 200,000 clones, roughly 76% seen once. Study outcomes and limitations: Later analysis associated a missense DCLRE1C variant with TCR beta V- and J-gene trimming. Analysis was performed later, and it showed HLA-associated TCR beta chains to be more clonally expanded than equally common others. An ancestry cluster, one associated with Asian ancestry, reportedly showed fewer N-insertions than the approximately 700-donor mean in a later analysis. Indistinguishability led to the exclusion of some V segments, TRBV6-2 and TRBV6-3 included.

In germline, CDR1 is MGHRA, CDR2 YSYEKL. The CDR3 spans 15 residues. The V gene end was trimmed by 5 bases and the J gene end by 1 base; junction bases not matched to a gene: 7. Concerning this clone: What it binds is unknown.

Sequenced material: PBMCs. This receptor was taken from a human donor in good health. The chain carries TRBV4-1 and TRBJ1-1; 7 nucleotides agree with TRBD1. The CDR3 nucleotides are TGCGCCAGCAGCACGCAGGGGGTACAGAACACTGAAGCTTTCTTT. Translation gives CASSTQGVQNTEAFF.